This T cell receptor beta chain was captured in a study of blood T cell repertoires in COVID-19. Turning to the study itself: Italy, Spain and the United States were the sources of the convalescent and acute COVID-19 samples. The analysed material was cDNA or gDNA that came from T cells, B-cell-depleted T cells, or PBMCs.

In the study's own analysis: The assay estimated nucleated cells by amplifying reference gene primers. TCRdb keeps only in-frame clones here, not all; method: immunoSEQ multiplex PCR. V and J calls plus clone size are reproduced from that table; the DNA served to infer D and trimming. The table has 200,000 to 250,000 clones, 82% seen once; the top ten hold 3.6%. The CDR3 has 15 amino acids. Germline CDR1 is MGHRA and CDR2 is YSYEKL. Notes on this clone: The junction and the germline gene differ at one end; a read error may be behind it.

The sample taken for sequencing was peripheral blood. The source of this sequence is a woman older than 75 with acute or convalescent COVID-19. The gene calls are TRBV4-1 and TRBJ2-5; unclear D gene. Here the CDR3 reads CASSQVATTQEAQYF. The CDR3, as DNA: TGCGCCAGCAGCCAAGTAGCTACTACCCAAGAGGCCCAGTACTTC.